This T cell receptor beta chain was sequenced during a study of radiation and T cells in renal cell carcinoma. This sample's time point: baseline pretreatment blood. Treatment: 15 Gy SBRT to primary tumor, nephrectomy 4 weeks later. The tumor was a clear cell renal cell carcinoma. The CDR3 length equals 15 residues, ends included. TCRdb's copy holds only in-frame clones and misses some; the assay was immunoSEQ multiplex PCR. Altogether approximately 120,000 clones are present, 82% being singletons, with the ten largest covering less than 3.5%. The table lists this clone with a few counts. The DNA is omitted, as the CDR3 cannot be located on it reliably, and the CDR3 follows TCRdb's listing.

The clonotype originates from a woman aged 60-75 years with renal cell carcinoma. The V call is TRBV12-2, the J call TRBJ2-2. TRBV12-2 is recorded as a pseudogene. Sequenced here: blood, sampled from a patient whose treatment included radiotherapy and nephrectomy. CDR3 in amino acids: CASRFGGGNTGELFF.